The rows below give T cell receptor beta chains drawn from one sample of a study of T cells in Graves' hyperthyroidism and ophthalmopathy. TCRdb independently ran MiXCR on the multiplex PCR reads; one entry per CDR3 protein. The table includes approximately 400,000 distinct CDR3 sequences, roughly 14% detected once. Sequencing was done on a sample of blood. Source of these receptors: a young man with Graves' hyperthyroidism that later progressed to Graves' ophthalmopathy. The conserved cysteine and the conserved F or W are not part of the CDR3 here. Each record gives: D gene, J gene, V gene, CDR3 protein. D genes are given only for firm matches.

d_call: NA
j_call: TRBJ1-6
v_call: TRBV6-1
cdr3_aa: ASMSNEGVNSPLH

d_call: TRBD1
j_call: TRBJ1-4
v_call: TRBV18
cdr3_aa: ASSPRQGNSEKLF

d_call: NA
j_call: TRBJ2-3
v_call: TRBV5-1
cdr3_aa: ASSLDRVSDTQY

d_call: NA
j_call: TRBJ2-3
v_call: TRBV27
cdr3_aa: ASSLSGGQGDTQY

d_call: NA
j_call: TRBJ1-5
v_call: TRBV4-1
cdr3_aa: ASSQRGLSNQPQH

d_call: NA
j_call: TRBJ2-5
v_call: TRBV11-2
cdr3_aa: ASSPRRIQETQY

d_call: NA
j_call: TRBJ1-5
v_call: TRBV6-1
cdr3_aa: ASSGLGGPAQH

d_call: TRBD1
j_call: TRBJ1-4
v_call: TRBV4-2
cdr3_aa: ASSQQSRPRGLGNEKLF

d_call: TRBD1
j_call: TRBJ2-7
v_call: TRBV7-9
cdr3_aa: ASSFPGQGADYEQY

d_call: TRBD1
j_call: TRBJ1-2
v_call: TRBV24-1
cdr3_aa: ATSDGQGLGYGYT